This T cell receptor (beta chain) stems from a study of molecular identifiers for immune sequencing clone quantification. Study at large: Four of five splits of RNA from roughly 20,000 or 100,000 naive CD8 cells were sequenced in replicates.

This clonotype appeared a few times. The CDR3 extends over 16 amino acids. After removal of 3 bases from V and 5 bases from J, the junction contained 11 bases not matched to a gene. Germline-derived CDR1 and CDR2 are MNHNY and SVGAGI (reference sequence). MiXCR was run by TCRdb on the PCR reads, yielding one entry per CDR3 protein. The sample has hundreds of thousands of distinct CDR3 sequences, roughly 27% seen once. The TCR sequence derives from a human donor in good health. Some libraries in this study had Jurkat cell RNA spiked in. This rearrangement joins TRBV6-6 to TRBJ1-2, with 8 bases aligning to TRBD1. Specimen: naive CD8+ T cells from blood, with Jurkat cell RNA spiked in. Sample subset: FACS-sorted CD8+CD4-CCR7+CD45RA+ naive T cells. Here the CDR3 reads CASSYSNRGVRYGYTF. DNA for the CDR3: TGTGCCAGCAGTTATAGCAACAGGGGGGTGAGATATGGCTACACCTTC.